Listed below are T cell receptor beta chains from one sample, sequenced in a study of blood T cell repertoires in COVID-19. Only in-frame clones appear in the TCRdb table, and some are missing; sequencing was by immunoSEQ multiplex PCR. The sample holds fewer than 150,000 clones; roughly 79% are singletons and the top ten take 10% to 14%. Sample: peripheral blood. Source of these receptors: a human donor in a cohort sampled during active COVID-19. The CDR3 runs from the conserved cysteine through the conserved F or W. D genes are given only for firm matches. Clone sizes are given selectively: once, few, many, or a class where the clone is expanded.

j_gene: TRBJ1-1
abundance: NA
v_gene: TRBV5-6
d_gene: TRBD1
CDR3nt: TGTGCCAGCAGCTGGGGACAGGGGGGGATTAACACTGAAGCTTTCTTT
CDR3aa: CASSWGQGGINTEAFF

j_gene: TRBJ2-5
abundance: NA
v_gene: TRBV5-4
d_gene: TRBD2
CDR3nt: TGTGCCAGCAACCCTCCGGGCCAGCGGGGGCGAGAGACCCAGTACTTC
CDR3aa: CASNPPGQRGRETQYF

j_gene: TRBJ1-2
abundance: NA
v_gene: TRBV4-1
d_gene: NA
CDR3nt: TGCGCCAGCAGCCAAGATCAGGGCCCCCCCAGGGGCCATGGCTACACCTTC
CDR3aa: CASSQDQGPPRGHGYTF

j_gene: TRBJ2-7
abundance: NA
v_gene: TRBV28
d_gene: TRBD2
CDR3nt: TGTGCCAGCAGTTTTGATGTGGGGACTAGAGAGCAGTACTTC
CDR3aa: CASSFDVGTREQYF

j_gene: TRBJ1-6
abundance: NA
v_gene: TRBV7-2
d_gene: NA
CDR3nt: TGTGCCAGCAGCTTAGCGCAAGGGGAATCACCCCTCCACTTT
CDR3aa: CASSLAQGESPLHF

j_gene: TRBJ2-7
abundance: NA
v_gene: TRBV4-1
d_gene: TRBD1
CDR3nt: TGCGCCAGCAGCCTAACCAGGGACAGGGAGTCCTACGAGCAGTACTTC
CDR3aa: CASSLTRDRESYEQYF

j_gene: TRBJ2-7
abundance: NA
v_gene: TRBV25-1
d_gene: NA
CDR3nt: TGTGCCAGCAGTTATGCAGGGCTCTACGAGCAGTACTTC
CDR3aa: CASSYAGLYEQYF

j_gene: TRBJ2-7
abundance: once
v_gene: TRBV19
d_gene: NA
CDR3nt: TGTGCCAGTAGTACAACCCGACTTTCCACCTACGAGCAGTACTTC
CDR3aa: CASSTTRLSTYEQYF

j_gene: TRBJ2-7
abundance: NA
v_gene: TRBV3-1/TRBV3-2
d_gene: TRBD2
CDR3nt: TGTGCCAGCAGCCAGACGGGAGGGGGGGCCTACGAGCAGTACTTC
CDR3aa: CASSQTGGGAYEQYF

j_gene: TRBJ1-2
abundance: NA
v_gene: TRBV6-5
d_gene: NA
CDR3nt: TGTGCCAGCAGTTACTCAGACGGGTTGGGCTACACCTTC
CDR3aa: CASSYSDGLGYTF

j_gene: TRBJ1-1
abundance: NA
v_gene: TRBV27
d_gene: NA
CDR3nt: TGTGCCAGCAGTTCCCCGGGGGGAGCGGACACTGAAGCTTTCTTT
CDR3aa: CASSSPGGADTEAFF

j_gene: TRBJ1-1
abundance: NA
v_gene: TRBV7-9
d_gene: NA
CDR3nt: TGTGCCAGCACCTCCGGGGTTGGAACTGAAGCTTTCTTT
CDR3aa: CASTSGVGTEAFF

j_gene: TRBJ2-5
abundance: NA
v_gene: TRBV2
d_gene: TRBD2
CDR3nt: TGTGCCAGCAGTGATACGGGACTAGGCCGGGGAGAGACCCAGTACTTC
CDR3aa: CASSDTGLGRGETQYF

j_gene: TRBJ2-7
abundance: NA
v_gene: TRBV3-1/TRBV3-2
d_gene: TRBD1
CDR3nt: TGTGCCAGCAGCCCCCTAGACAGGGTTTTGGACGAGCAGTACTTC
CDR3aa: CASSPLDRVLDEQYF

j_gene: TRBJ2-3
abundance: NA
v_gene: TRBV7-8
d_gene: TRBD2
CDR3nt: TGTGCCAGCAGCCCAAGACTAGCGGGGCGGGATGTGGGGGATACGCAGTATTTT
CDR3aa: CASSPRLAGRDVGDTQYF

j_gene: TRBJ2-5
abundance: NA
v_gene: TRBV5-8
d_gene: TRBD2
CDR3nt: TGTGCCAGCAGCTTCTCTGGGTCGGGGGGGACAGAGACCCAGTACTTC
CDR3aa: CASSFSGSGGTETQYF

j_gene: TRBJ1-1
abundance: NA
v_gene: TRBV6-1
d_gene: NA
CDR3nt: TGTGCCAGCAGTGAAGAGTATTTCGGCCGTACGGGTACTGAAGCTTTCTTT
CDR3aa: CASSEEYFGRTGTEAFF

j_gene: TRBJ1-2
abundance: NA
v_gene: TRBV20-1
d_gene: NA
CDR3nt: TGCAGTGCTAGTCCAGGGACTAACTATGGCTACACCTTC
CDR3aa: CSASPGTNYGYTF

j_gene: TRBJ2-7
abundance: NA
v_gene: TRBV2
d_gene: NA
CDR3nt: TGTGCCAGCAGTGAAAGTGGTTCTGGGCTCGAGCAGTACTTC
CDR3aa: CASSESGSGLEQYF

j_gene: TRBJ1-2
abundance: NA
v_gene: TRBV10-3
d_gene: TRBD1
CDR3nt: TGTGCCATCAGCGGACAGGACGACTATGGCTACACCTTC
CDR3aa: CAISGQDDYGYTF

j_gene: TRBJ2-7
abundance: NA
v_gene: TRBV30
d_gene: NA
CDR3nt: TGTGCCTGGAGTGTCCAGTTCTCCTACGAGCAGTACTTC
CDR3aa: CAWSVQFSYEQYF

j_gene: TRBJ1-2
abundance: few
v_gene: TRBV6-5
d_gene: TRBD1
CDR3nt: TGTGCCAGCAGTTCCAGGACAGGGTTTTCCTATGGCTACACCTTC
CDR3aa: CASSSRTGFSYGYTF

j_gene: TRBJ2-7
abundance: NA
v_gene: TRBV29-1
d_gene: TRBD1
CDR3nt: TGCAGCGTTATAGGACAGGGCTCCCTCGAGCAGTACTTC
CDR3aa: CSVIGQGSLEQYF

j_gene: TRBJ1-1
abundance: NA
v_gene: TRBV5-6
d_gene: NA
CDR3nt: TGTGCCAGCAGCTTGGCCTTGAGTGAAGCTTTCTTT
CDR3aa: CASSLALSEAFF

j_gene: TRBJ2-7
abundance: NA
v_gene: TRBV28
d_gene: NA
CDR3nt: TGTGCCAGCAGTCCCCGAGGCTACGAGCAGTACTTC
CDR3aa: CASSPRGYEQYF

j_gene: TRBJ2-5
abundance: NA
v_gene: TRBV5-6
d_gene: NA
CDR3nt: TGTGCCAGCAGCTTGGACCCGGGTGGGGAGACCCAGTACTTC
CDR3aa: CASSLDPGGETQYF

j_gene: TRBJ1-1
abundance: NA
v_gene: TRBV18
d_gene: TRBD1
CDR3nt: TGTGCCAGCTCACAAACCGACAGGGAGAACACTGAAGCTTTCTTT
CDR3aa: CASSQTDRENTEAFF

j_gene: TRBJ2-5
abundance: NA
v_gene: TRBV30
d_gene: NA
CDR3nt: TGTGCCTGGAGTGTACCCCTTACTCAAGAGACCCAGTACTTC
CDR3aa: CAWSVPLTQETQYF

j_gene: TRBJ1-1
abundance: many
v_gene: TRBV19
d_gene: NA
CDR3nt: TGTGCCAGTAGTATGAGAAGGGACGGGGGGACTGAAGCTTTCTTT
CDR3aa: CASSMRRDGGTEAFF

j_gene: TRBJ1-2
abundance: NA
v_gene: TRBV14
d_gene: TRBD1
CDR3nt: TGTGCCAGCAGCCAACTGACAGGGCGAGACGGCTACACCTTC
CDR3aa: CASSQLTGRDGYTF

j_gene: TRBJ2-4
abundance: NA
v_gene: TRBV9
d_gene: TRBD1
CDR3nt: TGTGCCAGCAGCGCTGCTAGTCCGGGACAGGTCGGTGGAAACATTCAGTACTTC
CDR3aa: CASSAASPGQVGGNIQYF

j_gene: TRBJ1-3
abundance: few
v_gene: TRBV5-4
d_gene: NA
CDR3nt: TGTGCCAGCAGCTTGGCCCCGACTGTCGGAAACACCATATATTTT
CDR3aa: CASSLAPTVGNTIYF

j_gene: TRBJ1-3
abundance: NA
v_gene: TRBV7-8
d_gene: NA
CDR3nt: TGTGCCAGCAGCCGCTTGGCCGGAAACACCATATATTTT
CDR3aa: CASSRLAGNTIYF

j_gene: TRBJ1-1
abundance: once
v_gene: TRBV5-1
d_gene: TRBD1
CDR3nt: TGCGCCAGCAGCTCCAGAGGACAGGGGGGGTATGGTGGCACTGAAGCTTTCTTT
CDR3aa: CASSSRGQGGYGGTEAFF

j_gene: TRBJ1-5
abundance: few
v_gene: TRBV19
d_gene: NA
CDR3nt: TGTGCCAGTAGTATTCGGAGAGACAATCAGCCCCAGCATTTT
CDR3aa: CASSIRRDNQPQHF

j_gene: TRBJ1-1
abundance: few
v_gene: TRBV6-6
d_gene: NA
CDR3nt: TGTGCCAGCAGTGCCCCCGAGATGCCGCTGAGAGCTTTCTTT
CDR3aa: CASSAPEMPLRAFF

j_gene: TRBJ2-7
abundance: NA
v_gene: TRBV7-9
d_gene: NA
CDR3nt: TGTGCCAGCAGCTACCCTGGGTTAGAGGGCGAGCAGTACTTC
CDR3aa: CASSYPGLEGEQYF

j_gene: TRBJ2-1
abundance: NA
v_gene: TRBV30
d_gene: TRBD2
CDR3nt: TGTGCCTGGACGACCACCCGGAGCGGGGGGGTCCCCTCCTACAATGAGCAGTTCTTC
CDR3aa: CAWTTTRSGGVPSYNEQFF

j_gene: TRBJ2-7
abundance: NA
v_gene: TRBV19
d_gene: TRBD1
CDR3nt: TGTGCCAGTAGTTTCGGGACAGGGGGCAAGGACGAGCAGTACTTC
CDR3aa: CASSFGTGGKDEQYF

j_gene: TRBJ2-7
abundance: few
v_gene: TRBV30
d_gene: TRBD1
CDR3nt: TGTGCCTGGTTTGACAGGGGCTCCTACGAGCAGTACTTC
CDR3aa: CAWFDRGSYEQYF

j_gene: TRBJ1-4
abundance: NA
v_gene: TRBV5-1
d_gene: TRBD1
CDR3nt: TGCGCCAGCAGCCCACAGGGGACAACTAATGAAAAACTGTTTTTT
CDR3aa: CASSPQGTTNEKLFF

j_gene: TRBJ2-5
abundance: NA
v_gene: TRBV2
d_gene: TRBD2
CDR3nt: TGTGCCAGCAGTGAAGCCCCCATCGGCGGGGGGGCTGGGTTGGAGACCCAGTACTTC
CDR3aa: CASSEAPIGGGAGLETQYF

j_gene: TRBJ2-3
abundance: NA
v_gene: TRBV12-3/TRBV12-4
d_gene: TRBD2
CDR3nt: TGTGCCAGCATTTCGTGGGAGGGGTATACGCAGTATTTT
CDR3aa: CASISWEGYTQYF

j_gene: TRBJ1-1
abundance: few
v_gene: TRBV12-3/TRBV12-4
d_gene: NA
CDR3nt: TGTGCCAGCAGTTTTCCGGGCACTGAAGCTTTCTTT
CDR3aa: CASSFPGTEAFF

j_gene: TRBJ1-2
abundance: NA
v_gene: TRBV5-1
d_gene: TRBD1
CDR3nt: TGCGCCAGCAGCATAGGACAGGGGGCGTACGGTGGCTACACCTTC
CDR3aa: CASSIGQGAYGGYTF

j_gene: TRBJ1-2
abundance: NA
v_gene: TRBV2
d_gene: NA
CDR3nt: TGTGCCAGCAGTGAATTAGGGACAACTCCATCCAAGGCCTATGGCTACACCTTC
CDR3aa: CASSELGTTPSKAYGYTF

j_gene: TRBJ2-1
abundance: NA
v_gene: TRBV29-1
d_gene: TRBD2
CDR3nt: TGCAGCGTTGAAGAGGTAGCGGGGGGGATAAATGAGCAGTTCTTC
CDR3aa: CSVEEVAGGINEQFF

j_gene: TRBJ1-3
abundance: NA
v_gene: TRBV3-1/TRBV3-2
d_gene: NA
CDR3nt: TGTGCCAGCAGCCACGCAGGGCTTGGAAACACCATATATTTT
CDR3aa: CASSHAGLGNTIYF

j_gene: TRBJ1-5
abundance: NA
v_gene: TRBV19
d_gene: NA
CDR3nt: TGTGCCAGTAGTCTCTGGGGCAGGGATCAGCCCCAGCATTTT
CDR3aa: CASSLWGRDQPQHF

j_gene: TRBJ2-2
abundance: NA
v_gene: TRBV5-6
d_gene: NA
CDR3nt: TGTGCCAGCAGCTTGCCAGGGAACACCGGGGAGCTGTTTTTT
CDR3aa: CASSLPGNTGELFF

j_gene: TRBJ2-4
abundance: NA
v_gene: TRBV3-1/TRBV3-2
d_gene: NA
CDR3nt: TGTGCCAGCGGTCAGGGGAGCGAAAACATTCAGTACTTC
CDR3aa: CASGQGSENIQYF

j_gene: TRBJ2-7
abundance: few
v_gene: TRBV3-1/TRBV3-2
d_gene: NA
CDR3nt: TGTGCTGCCTCCCTAGCAGGGGCCTACGAGCAGTACTTC
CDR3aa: CAASLAGAYEQYF

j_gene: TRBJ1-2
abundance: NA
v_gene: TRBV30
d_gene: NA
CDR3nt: TGTGCCTGGAGTGTGGGCCAAAACTATGGCTACACCTTC
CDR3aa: CAWSVGQNYGYTF

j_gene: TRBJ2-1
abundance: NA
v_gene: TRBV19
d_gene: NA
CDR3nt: TGTGCCAGTAGTGGGCAGCTGATCAATGAGCAGTTCTTC
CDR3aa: CASSGQLINEQFF

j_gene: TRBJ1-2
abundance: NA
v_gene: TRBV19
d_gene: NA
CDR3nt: TGTGCCAGTAGTATGTTCAAGACCGGAACTCTAGCTAACTATGGCTACACCTTC
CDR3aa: CASSMFKTGTLANYGYTF